This TCR beta chain was retrieved from a study of T cells after yellow fever vaccination. Regarding the study as a whole: It was the secondary response that reached its peak faster, day 5 versus 15, but it was weaker. Clonotype sharing between CD4 and CD8 compartments was small.

The 5'RACE template-switching step produced TCR cDNA and added a universal primer site and UMIs. A single record per CDR3 protein comes from TCRdb applying MiXCR to the 5' RACE reads. The sample has some 150,000 distinct CDR3 sequences, 11% seen once. Germline V gives CDR1 DFQATT, CDR2 SNEGSKA (reference sequence). The CDR3 totals 18 residues. V dropped 2 bases and J dropped 5; count of bases not matched to a gene: 12. This clonotype has at least ten counts. No antigen is known for it. The sequenced sample was CD8+ T cells sorted from PBMCs, obtained 15 days after the yellow fever booster vaccination. The rearrangement joins TRBV20-1 to TRBJ2-5, with 15 bases fitting TRBD2. The clonotype was recovered from a man between 18 and 35 years old who received the YFV17D yellow fever vaccine. The CDR3 region has the DNA TGCAGTGCTAGACTTCCCGGACTAGCGGGGGGGCCGGAGGAGACCCAGTACTTC. Protein: CSARLPGLAGGPEETQYF.